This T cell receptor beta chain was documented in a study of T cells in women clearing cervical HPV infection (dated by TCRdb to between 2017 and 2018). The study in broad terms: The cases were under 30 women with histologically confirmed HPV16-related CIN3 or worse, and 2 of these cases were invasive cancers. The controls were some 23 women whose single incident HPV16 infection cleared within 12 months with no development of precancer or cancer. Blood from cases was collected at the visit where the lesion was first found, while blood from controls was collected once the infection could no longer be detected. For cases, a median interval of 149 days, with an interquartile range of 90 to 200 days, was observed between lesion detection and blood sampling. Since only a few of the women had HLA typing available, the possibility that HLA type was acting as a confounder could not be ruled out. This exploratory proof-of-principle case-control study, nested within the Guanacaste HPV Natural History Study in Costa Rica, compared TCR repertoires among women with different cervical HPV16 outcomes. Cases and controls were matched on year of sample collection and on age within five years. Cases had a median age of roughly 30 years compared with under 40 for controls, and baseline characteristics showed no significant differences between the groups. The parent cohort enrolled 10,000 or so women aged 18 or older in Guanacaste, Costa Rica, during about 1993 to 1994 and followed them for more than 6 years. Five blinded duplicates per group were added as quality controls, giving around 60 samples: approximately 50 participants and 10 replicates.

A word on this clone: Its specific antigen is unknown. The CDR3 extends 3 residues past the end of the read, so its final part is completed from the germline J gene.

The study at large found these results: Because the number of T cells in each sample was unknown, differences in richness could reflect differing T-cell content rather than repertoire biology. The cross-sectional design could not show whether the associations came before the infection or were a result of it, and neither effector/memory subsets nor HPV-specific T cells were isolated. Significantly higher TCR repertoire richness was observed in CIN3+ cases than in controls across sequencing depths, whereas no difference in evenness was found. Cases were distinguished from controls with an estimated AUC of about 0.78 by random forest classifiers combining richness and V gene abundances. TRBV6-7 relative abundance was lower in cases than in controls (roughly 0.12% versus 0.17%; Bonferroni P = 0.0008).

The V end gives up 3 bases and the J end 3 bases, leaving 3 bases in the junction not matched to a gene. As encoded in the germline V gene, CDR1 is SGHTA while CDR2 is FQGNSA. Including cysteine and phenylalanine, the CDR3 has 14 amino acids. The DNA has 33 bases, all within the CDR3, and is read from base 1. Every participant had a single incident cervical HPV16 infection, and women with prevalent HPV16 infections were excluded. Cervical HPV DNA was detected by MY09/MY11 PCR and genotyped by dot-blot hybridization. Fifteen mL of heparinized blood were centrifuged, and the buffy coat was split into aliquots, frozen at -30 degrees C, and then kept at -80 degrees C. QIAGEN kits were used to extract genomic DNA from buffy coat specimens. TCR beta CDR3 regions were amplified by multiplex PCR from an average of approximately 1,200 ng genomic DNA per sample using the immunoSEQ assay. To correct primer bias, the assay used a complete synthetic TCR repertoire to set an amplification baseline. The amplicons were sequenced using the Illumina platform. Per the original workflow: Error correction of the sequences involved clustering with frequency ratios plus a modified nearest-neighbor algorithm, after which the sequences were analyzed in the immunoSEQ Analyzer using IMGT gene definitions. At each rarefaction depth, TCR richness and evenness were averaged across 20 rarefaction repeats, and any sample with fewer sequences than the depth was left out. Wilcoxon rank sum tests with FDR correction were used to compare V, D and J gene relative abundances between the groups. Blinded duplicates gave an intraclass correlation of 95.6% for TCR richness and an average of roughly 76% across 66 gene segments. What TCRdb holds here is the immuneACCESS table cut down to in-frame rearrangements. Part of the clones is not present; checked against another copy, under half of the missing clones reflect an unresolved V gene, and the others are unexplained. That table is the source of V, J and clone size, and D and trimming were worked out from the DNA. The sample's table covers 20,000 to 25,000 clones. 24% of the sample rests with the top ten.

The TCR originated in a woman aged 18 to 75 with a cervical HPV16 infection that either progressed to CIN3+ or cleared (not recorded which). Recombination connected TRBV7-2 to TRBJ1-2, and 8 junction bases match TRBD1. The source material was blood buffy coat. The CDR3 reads CASSFSTGDYGYTF. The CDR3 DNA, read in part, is TGTGCCAGCAGCTTTTCGACAGGGGACTATGGC.